This TCR beta chain came from a study of shared clonotypes between healthy human individuals. Study-wide results and limits: Estimated clonotype richness was generally higher in naive than memory subsets. Depth was large, yet rarefaction showed that sorted-subset sequencing was incomplete.

Naive CD8 isolation took CD45RO-negative cells positively selected for CCR7 and excluded terminally differentiated effector memory CD45RA+ cells. Across several immunoSEQ plates, the genomic DNA of each subset was split evenly. TCRdb's table, derived via immunoSEQ multiplex PCR, lists solely in-frame clones and lacks some. The table has some 2.1 million clones, about 95% seen once; the top ten hold around 1.1%. The CDR3 runs 14 residues. The J segment lost 1 base and the V segment lost 5 bases, leaving 5 bases of the junction unmatched. Germline CDR1 is MNHEY and CDR2 is SVGAGI. As concerns this clone: Its antigen is unknown. The same CDR3 can be traced to other DNA sequences in this sample.

The source is a man between 18 and 35 years old in good health. Input material: naive CD8+ T cells sorted from blood. The chain combines TRBV6-5 with TRBJ2-7, with TRBD1 matching over 7 bases. The CDR3 DNA sequence: TGTGCCAGCAGTCCTACAGGGGCTTCCTACGAGCAGTACTTC. It encodes CASSPTGASYEQYF.